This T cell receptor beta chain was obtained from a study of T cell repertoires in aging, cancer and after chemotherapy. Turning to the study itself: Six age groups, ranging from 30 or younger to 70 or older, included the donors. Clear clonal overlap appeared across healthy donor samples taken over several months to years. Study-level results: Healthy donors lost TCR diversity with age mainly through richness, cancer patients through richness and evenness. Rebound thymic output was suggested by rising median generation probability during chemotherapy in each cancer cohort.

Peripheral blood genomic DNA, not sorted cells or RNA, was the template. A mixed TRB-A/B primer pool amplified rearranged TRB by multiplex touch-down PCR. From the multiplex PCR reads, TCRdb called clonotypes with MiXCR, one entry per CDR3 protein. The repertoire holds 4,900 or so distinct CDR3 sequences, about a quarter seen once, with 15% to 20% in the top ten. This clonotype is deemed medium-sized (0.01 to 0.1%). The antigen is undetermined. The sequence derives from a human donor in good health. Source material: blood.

CDR3 DNA: TGTGCCAGCAGTCCCGGCGCGAACACCGGGGAGCTGTTTTTT. This sequence encodes CASSPGANTGELFF. The chain recombines TRBV6-5 with TRBJ2-2; D unclear. The germline CDR1 and CDR2 sequences are MNHEY and SVGAGI. This CDR3 region has 14 residues. V was cut by 5 bases and J by 0 bases, with 7 bases left in between.